These T cell receptor beta chains were read from a single sample in a study of shared clonotypes between healthy human individuals. Libraries were prepared by immunoSEQ multiplex PCR; TCRdb keeps only in-frame clonotypes and omits some of them. Of around 500,000 clones in the sample, around 79% were seen once. The sample comprised PBMCs. The receptors were sampled from a woman between 40 and 55 years old in good health. Some clones in this sample may be carry-over from other donors' samples. The CDR3 runs from the conserved cysteine through the conserved F or W. A D gene is named only where the DNA matches it firmly. The listing skips clone size in some rows; elsewhere it reads once, few, many or a size class.

J | D | V | size | CDR3 | DNA
TRBJ2-5 | NA | TRBV10-3 | NA | CAISAGIQETQYF | TGTGCCATCAGTGCAGGGATCCAAGAGACCCAGTACTTC
TRBJ1-5 | NA | TRBV10-3 | few | CAISDLGQNQPQHF | TGTGCCATCAGTGATCTGGGGCAGAATCAGCCCCAGCATTTT
TRBJ2-7 | TRBD1 | TRBV6-5 | NA | CASSYGTGVEQYF | TGTGCCAGCAGTTACGGGACAGGGGTCGAGCAGTACTTC
TRBJ1-1 | NA | TRBV15 | NA | CATSRDLGGEAFF | TGTGCCACCAGCAGAGATTTGGGAGGTGAAGCTTTCTTT
TRBJ1-5 | NA | TRBV19 | once | CATQPRGSSNQPQHF | TGTGCCACCCAACCCCGGGGCAGTAGCAATCAGCCCCAGCATTTT
TRBJ1-2 | NA | TRBV6-1 | NA | CASRDAGVGYGYTF | TGTGCCAGCAGGGATGCAGGGGTTGGGTATGGCTACACCTTC
TRBJ2-7 | NA | TRBV4-2 | NA | CASSQDGNGIYEQYF | TGTGCCAGCAGCCAAGATGGGAACGGGATCTACGAGCAGTACTTC
TRBJ1-5 | NA | TRBV2 | NA | CASSVRPGTGLTNGQPQHF | TGTGCCAGCAGTGTTCGGCCCGGTACAGGGTTAACGAACGGCCAGCCCCAGCATTTT
TRBJ2-2 | NA | TRBV11-3 | NA | CASSHSTGELFF | TGTGCCAGCAGCCATTCTACCGGGGAGCTGTTTTTT
TRBJ2-3 | TRBD2 | TRBV2 | NA | CASGGWAGVAGAATDTQYF | TGTGCCAGCGGAGGCTGGGCTGGGGTAGCGGGAGCGGCCACAGATACGCAGTATTTT
TRBJ2-5 | TRBD2 | TRBV30 | NA | CAWSSGLVQETQYF | TGTGCCTGGAGCTCGGGACTAGTTCAAGAGACCCAGTACTTC
TRBJ1-2 | TRBD1 | TRBV6-1 | NA | CASRGTGRPGYTF | TGTGCCAGCAGAGGGACAGGGAGGCCTGGCTACACCTTC
TRBJ2-2 | TRBD1 | TRBV2 | NA | CASSEGDRAGELFF | TGTGCCAGCAGTGAAGGAGACAGGGCGGGGGAGCTGTTTTTT
TRBJ1-2 | NA | TRBV30 | few | CAWSTGTGYGYTF | TGTGCCTGGAGTACCGGGACGGGCTATGGCTACACCTTC
TRBJ2-3 | NA | TRBV9 | NA | CASSVGPTGADTQYF | TGTGCCAGCAGCGTCGGGCCTACGGGAGCAGATACGCAGTATTTT
TRBJ2-3 | TRBD1 | TRBV29-1 | many | CSVGKTGVPDTQYF | TGCAGCGTTGGGAAAACAGGGGTACCAGATACGCAGTATTTT
TRBJ2-6 | NA | TRBV18 | NA | CASSPRGHISGANVLTF | TGTGCCAGCTCACCACGGGGACACATCTCTGGGGCCAACGTCCTGACTTTC
TRBJ2-7 | TRBD2 | TRBV5-4 | NA | CASSPAGLSSYEQYF | TGTGCCAGCAGCCCAGCGGGACTGAGCTCCTACGAGCAGTACTTC
TRBJ1-2 | TRBD1 | TRBV9 | NA | CASSEWDRNYGYTF | TGTGCCAGCAGCGAATGGGACAGGAACTATGGCTACACCTTC
TRBJ2-2 | NA | TRBV5-1 | NA | CASHLEPNTGELFF | TGCGCCAGCCATTTAGAACCGAACACCGGGGAGCTGTTTTTT
TRBJ2-7 | NA | TRBV11-2 | NA | CASSSDLGIYEQYF | TGTGCCAGCAGCTCCGATCTTGGGATCTACGAGCAGTACTTC